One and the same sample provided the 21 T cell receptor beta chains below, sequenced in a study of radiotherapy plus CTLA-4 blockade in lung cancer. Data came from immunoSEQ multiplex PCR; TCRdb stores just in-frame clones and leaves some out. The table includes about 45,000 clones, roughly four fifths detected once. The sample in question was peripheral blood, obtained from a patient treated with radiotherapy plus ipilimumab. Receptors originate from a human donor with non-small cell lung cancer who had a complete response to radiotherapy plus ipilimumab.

The CDR3 spells CASSLAGNYNEQFF. Written as DNA, the CDR3 is TGCGCCAGCAGCTTGGCCGGGAACTACAATGAGCAGTTCTTC. V is TRBV5-1 and J is TRBJ2-1; possible D gene TRBD2, 5 bases. V lost 0 bases and J 3 bases, leaving 7 bases between the germline ends. Germline CDR1 and CDR2: SGHRS and YFSETQ. The CDR3 has 14 amino acids.

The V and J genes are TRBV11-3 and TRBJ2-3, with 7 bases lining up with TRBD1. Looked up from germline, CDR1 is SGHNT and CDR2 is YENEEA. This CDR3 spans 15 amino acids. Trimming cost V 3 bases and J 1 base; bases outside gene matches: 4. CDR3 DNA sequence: TGTGCCAGCAGCTTTAGAGGGGGCGGCACAGATACGCAGTATTTT. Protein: CASSFRGGGTDTQYF. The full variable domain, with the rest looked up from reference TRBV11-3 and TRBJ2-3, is EAGVVQSPRYKIIEKKQPVAFWCNPISGHNTLYWYLQNLGQGPELLIRYENEEAVDDSQLPKDRFSAERLKGVDSTLKIQPAELGDSAVYLCASSFRGGGTDTQYFGPGTRLTVL.

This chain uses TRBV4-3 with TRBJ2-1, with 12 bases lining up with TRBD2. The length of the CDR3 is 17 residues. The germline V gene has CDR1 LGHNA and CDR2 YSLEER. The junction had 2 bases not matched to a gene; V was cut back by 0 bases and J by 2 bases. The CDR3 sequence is CASSQESSGGAYNEQFF. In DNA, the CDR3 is TGCGCCAGCAGCCAAGAGTCTAGCGGGGGGGCCTACAATGAGCAGTTCTTC.

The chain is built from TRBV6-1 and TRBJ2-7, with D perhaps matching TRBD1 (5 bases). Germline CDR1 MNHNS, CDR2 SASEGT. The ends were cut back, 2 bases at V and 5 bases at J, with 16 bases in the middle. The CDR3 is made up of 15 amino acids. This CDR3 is CASSETSGGHHEQYF. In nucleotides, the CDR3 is TGTGCCAGCAGTGAAACGTCAGGTGGACACCACGAGCAGTACTTC.

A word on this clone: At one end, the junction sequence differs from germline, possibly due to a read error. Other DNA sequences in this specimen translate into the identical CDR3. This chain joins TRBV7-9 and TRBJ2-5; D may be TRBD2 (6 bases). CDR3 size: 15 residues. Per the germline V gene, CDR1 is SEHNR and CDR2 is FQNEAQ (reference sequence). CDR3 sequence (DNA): TGCGCCAGCAGCTTAGCGCTGGCGGGGCAAGAGACCCAGTACTTC. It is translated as CASSLALAGQETQYF.

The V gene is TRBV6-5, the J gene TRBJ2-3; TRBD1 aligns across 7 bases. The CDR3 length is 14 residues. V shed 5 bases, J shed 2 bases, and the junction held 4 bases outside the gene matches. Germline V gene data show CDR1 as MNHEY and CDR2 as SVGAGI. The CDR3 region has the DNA TGTGCCAGCAGTCGTGACAGGGACACAGATACGCAGTATTTT. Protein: CASSRDRDTDTQYF.

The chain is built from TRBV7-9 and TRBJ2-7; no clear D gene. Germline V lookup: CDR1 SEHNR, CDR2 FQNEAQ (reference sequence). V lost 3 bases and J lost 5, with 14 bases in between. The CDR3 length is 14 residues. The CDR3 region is CASSFSVPGHEQYF. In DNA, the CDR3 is TGTGCCAGCAGCTTCTCTGTCCCAGGTCACGAGCAGTACTTC.

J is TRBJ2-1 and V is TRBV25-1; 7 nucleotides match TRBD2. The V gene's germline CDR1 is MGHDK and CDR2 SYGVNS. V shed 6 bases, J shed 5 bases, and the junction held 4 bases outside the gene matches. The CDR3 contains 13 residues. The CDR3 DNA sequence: TGTGCCAGCAGCCGGGACTACAACAATGAGCAGTTCTTC. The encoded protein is CASSRDYNNEQFF. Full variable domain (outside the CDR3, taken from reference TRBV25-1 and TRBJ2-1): EADIYQTPRYLVIGTGKKITLECSQTMGHDKMYWYQQDPGMELHLIHYSYGVNSTEKGDLSSESTVSRIRTEHFPLTLESARPSHTSQYLCASSRDYNNEQFFGPGTRLTVL.

In DNA form, the CDR3 reads TGTGCCAGCAGCTTAATTTCGGCGGGGTCCACAGATACGCAGTATTTT. This gives the protein CASSLISAGSTDTQYF. The V call is TRBV7-3, the J call TRBJ2-3; TRBD2 might be the D (6 bases). V gave up 1 base and J gave up 2 bases, with 13 bases separating them. The CDR3 extends over 16 amino acids. From germline, CDR1 is SGHTA and CDR2 FQGTGA.

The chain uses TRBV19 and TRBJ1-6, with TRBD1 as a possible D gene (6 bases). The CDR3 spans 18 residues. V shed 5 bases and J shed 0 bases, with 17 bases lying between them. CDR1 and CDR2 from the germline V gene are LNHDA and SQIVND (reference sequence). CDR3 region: CASSARGGGSSYNSPLHF. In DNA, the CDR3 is TGTGCCAGTAGTGCCCGTGGGGGCGGCAGCTCCTATAATTCACCCCTCCACTTT. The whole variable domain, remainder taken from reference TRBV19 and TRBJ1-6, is DGGITQSPKYLFRKEGQNVTLSCEQNLNHDAMYWYRQDPGQGLRLIYYSQIVNDFQKGDIAEGYSVSREKKESFPLTVTSAQKNPTAFYLCASSARGGGSSYNSPLHFGNGTRLTVT.

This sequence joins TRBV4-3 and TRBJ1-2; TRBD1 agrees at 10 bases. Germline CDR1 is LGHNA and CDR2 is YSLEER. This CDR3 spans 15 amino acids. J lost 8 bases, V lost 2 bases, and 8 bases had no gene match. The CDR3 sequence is CASSQRTGGREGYTF. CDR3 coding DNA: TGCGCCAGCAGCCAAAGGACAGGGGGGAGGGAAGGCTACACCTTC.

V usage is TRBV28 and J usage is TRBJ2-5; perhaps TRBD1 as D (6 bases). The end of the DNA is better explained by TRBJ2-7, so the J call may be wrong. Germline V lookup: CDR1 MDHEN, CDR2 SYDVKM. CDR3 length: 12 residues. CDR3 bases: TGTGCCAGCAGCCTTACAGGGAACGAGCAGTACTTC. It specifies CASSLTGNEQYF.

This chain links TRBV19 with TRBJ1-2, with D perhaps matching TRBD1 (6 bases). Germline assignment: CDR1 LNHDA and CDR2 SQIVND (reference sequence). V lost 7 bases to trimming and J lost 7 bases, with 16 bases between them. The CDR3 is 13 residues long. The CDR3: CASTPQGRSGYTF. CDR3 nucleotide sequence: TGTGCCAGTACCCCACAGGGAAGGAGTGGCTACACCTTC.

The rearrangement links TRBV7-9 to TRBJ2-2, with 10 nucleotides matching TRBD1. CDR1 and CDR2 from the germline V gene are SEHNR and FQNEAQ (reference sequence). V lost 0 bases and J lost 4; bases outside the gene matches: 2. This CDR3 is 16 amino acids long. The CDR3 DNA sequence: TGTGCCAGCAGCTTAGCGCGGGACAGGGGCACCGGGGAGCTGTTTTTT. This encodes CASSLARDRGTGELFF.

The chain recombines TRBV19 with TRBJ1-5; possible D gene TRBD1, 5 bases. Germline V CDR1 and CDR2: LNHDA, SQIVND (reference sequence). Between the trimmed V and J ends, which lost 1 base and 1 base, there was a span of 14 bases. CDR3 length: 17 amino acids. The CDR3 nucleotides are TGTGCCAGTAGTATAGGCGGGGGGGTGAGGAGCAATCAGCCCCAGCATTTT. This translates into CASSIGGGVRSNQPQHF.

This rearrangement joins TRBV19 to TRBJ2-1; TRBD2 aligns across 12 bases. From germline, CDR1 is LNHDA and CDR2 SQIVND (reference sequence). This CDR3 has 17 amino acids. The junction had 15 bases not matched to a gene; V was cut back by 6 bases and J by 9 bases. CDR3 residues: CASSQGALTSGSGEQFF. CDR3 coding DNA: TGTGCCAGTAGCCAGGGGGCCCTGACTAGCGGGAGCGGTGAGCAGTTCTTC. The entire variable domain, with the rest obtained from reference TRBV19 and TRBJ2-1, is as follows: DGGITQSPKYLFRKEGQNVTLSCEQNLNHDAMYWYRQDPGQGLRLIYYSQIVNDFQKGDIAEGYSVSREKKESFPLTVTSAQKNPTAFYLCASSQGALTSGSGEQFFGPGTRLTVL.

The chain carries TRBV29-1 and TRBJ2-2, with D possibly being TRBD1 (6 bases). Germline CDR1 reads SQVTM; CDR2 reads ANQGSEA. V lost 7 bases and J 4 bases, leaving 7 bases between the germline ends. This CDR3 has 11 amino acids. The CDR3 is CSARGTGELFF. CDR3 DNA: TGCAGCGCCAGGGGCACCGGGGAGCTGTTTTTT.

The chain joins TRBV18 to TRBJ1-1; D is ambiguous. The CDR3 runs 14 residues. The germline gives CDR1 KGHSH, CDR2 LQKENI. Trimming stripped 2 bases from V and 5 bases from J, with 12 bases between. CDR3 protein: CASSPEPRGTEAFF. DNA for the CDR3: TGTGCCAGCTCACCAGAACCTCGAGGGACTGAAGCTTTCTTT.

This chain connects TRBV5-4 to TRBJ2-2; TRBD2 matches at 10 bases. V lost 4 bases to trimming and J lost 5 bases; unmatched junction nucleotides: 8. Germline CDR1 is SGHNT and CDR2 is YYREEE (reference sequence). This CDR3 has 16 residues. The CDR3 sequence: CASSLGAAGGTGELFF. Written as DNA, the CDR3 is TGTGCCAGCAGCCTGGGGGCAGCGGGAGGGACCGGGGAGCTGTTTTTT.

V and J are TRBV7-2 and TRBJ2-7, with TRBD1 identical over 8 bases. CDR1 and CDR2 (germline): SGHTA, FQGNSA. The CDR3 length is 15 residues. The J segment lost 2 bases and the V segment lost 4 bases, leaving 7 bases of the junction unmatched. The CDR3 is CASSSGQELTYEQYF. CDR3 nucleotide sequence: TGTGCCAGCAGCTCGGGACAGGAATTAACCTACGAGCAGTACTTC.

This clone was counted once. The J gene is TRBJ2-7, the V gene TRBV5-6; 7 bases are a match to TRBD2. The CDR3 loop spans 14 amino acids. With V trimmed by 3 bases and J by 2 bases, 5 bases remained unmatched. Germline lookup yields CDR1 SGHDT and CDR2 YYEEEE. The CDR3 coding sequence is TGTGCCAGCAGCTCCCCGGGACTAACCTACGAGCAGTACTTC. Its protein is CASSSPGLTYEQYF.